What follows describes a single T cell receptor (beta chain). Produced via immunoSEQ multiplex PCR; TCRdb's table is partial and in-frame only. The sample consists of about 170,000 clones, approximately 92% of them appearing once. This specimen comes from a study of T cell responses to AZD1222 COVID-19 vaccine. The receptor was derived from an adult in good health. The source material was peripheral blood, sampled on day 0 of AZD1222 vaccination.

CDR3 sequence reads: CSARDRGYTF. The CDR3 DNA reads as TGCAGTGCTAGAGACAGGGGCTACACCTTC. This chain joins TRBV20-1 and TRBJ1-2, with D unclear. Trimming left V 0 bases short and J 8 bases short, with 4 bases between. The CDR3 length is 10 residues. Germline V lookup: CDR1 DFQATT, CDR2 SNEGSKA (reference sequence).